These T cell receptor beta chains were read from a single sample in a study of shared clonotypes between healthy human individuals. Produced via immunoSEQ multiplex PCR; TCRdb's table is partial and in-frame only. The sample has 2 million to 2.5 million clones, about 94% seen once. The specimen was naive CD8+ T cells sorted from blood. These receptor sequences come from a young man in good health. Each CDR3 is given with its conserved first and last residue. The D gene is left open where the match is weak. Clone size appears in some rows only: once, few, many, or a class for an expanded clone.

d_gene	abundance	j_gene	v_gene	CDR3nt	CDR3aa
.	.	TRBJ1-1	TRBV7-9	TGTGCCAGCAGCTTAAACGATGCCACTGAAGCTTTCTTT	CASSLNDATEAFF
.	.	TRBJ2-6	TRBV9	TGTGCCAGCAGCGTAGGAGGAGGGAGCTCTGGGGCCAACGTCCTGACTTTC	CASSVGGGSSGANVLTF
.	.	TRBJ2-7	TRBV28	TGTGCCAGCAGTCCGCCAGGGAACGAGCAGTACTTC	CASSPPGNEQYF
TRBD2	.	TRBJ2-1	TRBV7-9	TGTGCCAGCATTCCGGGAGGGTACAATGAGCAGTTCTTC	CASIPGGYNEQFF
.	.	TRBJ2-7	TRBV30	TGTGCCTGGAGTGCCCTGGGGGAGGCCTACGAGCAGTACTTC	CAWSALGEAYEQYF
TRBD2	.	TRBJ2-5	TRBV29-1	TGCAGCGTTGAAATGGGACTAGCAGAAGAGACCCAGTACTTC	CSVEMGLAEETQYF
TRBD1	once	TRBJ1-4	TRBV7-9	TGTGCCAGCAGCCAAGAGCCGGGACAGGGGATTGAAAAACTGTTTTTT	CASSQEPGQGIEKLFF
.	few	TRBJ2-2	TRBV27	TGTGCCAGCAGTTACGGGAGTAACACCGGGGAGCTGTTTTTT	CASSYGSNTGELFF
TRBD1	.	TRBJ2-7	TRBV4-1	TGCGCCAGCAGCCAGGCCACCGGACAGGGGGCTGCGTACGAGCAGTACTTC	CASSQATGQGAAYEQYF
.	few	TRBJ1-6	TRBV9	TGTGCCAGCAGCGTTACAGGGAGCAATTCACCCCTCCACTTT	CASSVTGSNSPLHF
TRBD1	.	TRBJ2-7	TRBV9	TGTGCCAGCAGCGGGACAGGGGCGACCTACGAGCAGTACTTC	CASSGTGATYEQYF
.	.	TRBJ1-1	TRBV5-1	TGCGCCAGCAGCTTTACCGGGGCTGAAGCTTTCTTT	CASSFTGAEAFF
.	.	TRBJ1-1	TRBV7-8	TGTGCCAGCAGCTTCTCTCAGGGGCACACTGAAGCTTTCTTT	CASSFSQGHTEAFF
TRBD1	.	TRBJ2-3	TRBV18	TGTGCCAGCCAAGGACAGGGCGCAGATACGCAGTATTTT	CASQGQGADTQYF
TRBD2	.	TRBJ2-1	TRBV6-1	TGTGCCAGCAGTGAGGCTAGCGGGAGTATCTATAATGAGCAGTTCTTC	CASSEASGSIYNEQFF
.	.	TRBJ1-5	TRBV19	TGTGCCAGTAGTATCTACGGACACCTTAGCAATCAGCCCCAGCATTTT	CASSIYGHLSNQPQHF
.	.	TRBJ2-3	TRBV9	TGTGCCAGCAGCGTAGGAGGAACAGGGTACACAGATACGCAGTATTTT	CASSVGGTGYTDTQYF
.	.	TRBJ2-7	TRBV7-6	TGTGCCAGCAGCCCGATAGGGGGCGGGACCCCCTACGAGCAGTACTTC	CASSPIGGGTPYEQYF
.	.	TRBJ1-2	TRBV29-1	TGCAGCGTTGGCGGGGATGATTATGGCTACACCTTC	CSVGGDDYGYTF
TRBD1	.	TRBJ1-6	TRBV13	TGTGCCAGCAGCTTAGGACCGGGACAGGCAAGTTCACCCCTCCACTTT	CASSLGPGQASSPLHF
.	.	TRBJ2-3	TRBV10-3	TGTGCCATCAGTGAGTCGGTTGGAGGGGAAACAGATACGCAGTATTTT	CAISESVGGETDTQYF
.	.	TRBJ1-1	TRBV19	TGTGCCAGTCGAGACAGCACTGAAGCTTTCTTT	CASRDSTEAFF